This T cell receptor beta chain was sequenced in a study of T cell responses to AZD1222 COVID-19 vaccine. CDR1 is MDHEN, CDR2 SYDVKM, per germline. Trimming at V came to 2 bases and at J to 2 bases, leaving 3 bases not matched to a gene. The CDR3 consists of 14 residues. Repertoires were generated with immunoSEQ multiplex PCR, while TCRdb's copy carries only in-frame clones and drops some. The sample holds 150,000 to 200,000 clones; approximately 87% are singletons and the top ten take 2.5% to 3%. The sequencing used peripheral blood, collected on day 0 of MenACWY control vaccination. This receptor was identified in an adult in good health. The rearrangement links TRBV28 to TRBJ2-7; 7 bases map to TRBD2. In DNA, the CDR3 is TGTGCCAGCAGTTTAGGCGGGGGTGCCTACGAGCAGTACTTC. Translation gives CASSLGGGAYEQYF.